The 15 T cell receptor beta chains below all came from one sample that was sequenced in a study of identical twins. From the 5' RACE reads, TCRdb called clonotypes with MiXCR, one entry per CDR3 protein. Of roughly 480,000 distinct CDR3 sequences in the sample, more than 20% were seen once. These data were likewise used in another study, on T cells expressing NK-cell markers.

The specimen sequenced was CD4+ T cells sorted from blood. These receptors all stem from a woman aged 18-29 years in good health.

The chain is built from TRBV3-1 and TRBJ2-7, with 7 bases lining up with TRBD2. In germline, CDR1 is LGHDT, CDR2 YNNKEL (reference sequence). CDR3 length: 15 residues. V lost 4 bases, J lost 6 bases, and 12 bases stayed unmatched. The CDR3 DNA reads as TGTGCCAGCAGCCTCCTTCCCGGGGGGACCTTCGAGCAGTACTTC. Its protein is CASSLLPGGTFEQYF.

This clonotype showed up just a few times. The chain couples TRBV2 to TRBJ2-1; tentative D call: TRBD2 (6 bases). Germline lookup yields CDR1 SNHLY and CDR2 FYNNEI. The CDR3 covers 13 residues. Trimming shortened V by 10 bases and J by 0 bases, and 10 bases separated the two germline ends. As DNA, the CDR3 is TGTGCCACCCTGGGAGGCTCCTACAATGAGCAGTTCTTC. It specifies CATLGGSYNEQFF.

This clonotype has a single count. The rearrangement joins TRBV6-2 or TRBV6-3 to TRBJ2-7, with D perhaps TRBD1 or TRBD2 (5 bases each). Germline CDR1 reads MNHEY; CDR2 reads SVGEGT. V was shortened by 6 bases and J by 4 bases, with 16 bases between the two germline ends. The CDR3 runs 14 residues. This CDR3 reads CASSPDYYRYEQYF. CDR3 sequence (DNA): TGTGCCAGCAGCCCCGACTACTACAGGTACGAGCAGTACTTC.

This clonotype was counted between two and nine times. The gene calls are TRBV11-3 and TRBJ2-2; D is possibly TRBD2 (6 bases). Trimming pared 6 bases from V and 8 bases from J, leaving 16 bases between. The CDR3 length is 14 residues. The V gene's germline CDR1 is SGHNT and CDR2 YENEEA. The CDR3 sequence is CASSGGARRGELFF. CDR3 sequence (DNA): TGTGCCAGCAGTGGAGGGGCCAGGCGTGGGGAGCTGTTTTTT.

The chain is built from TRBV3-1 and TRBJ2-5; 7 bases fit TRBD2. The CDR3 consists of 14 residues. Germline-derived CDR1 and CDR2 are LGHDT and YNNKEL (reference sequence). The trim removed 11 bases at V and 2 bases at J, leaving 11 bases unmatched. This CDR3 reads CAAWSSGDQETQYF. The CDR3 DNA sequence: TGTGCCGCATGGTCTAGCGGAGATCAAGAGACCCAGTACTTC.

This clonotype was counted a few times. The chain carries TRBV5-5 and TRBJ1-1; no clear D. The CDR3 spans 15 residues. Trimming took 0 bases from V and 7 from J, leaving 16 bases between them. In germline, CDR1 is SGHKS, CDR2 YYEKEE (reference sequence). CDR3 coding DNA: TGTGCCAGCAGCTTGGCACCCCTCGACGGCTTTGAAGCTTTCTTT. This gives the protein CASSLAPLDGFEAFF. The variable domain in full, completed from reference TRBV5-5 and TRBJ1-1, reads DAGVTQSPTHLIKTRGQQVTLRCSPISGHKSVSWYQQVLGQGPQFIFQYYEKEERGRGNFPDRFSARQFPNYSSELNVNALLLGDSALYLCASSLAPLDGFEAFFGQGTRLTVV.

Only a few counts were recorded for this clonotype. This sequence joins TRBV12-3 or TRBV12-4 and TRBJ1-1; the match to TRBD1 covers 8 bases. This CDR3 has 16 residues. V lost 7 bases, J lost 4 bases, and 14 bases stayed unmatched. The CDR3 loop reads CASNHLQGARGTEAFF. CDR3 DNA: TGTGCCAGCAACCATCTCCAGGGGGCGAGGGGCACTGAAGCTTTCTTT.

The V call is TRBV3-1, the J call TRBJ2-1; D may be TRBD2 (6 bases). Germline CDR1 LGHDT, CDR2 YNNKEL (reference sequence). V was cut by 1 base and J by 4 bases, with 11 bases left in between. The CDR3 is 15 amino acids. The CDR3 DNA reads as TGTGCCAGCAGCCAAGCGACTAGTAGATACAATGAGCAGTTCTTC. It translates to CASSQATSRYNEQFF.

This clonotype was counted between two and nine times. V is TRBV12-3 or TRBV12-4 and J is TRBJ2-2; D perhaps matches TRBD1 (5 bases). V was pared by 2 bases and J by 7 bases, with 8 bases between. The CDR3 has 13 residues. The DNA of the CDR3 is TGTGCCAGCAGTTTAAGGGGCCTCGGGGAGCTGTTTTTT. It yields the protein CASSLRGLGELFF.

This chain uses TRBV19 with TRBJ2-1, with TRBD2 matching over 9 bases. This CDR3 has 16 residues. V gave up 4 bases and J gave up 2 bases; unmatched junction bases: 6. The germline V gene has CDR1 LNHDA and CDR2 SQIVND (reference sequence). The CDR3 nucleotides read TGTGCCAGTAGTAACTCTAAGCGGGAGGCCTACAATGAGCAGTTCTTC. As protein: CASSNSKREAYNEQFF.

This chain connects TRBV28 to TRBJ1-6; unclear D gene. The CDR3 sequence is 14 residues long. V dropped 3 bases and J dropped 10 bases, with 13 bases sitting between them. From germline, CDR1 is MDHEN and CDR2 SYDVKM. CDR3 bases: TGTGCCAGCAGTTTTTTAGGGCCCGAATCACCCCTCCACTTT. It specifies CASSFLGPESPLHF.

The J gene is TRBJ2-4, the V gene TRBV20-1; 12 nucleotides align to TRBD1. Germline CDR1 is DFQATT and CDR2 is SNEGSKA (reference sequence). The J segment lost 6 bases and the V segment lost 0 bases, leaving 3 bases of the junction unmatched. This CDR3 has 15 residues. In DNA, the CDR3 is TGCAGTGCTAGAGAGGGGACAGGGGGCCCAAACATTCAGTACTTC. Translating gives CSAREGTGGPNIQYF.

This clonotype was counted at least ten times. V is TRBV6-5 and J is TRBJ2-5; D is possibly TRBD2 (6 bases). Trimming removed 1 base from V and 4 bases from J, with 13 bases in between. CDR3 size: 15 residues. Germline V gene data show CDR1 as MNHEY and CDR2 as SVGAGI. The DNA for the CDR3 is TGTGCCAGCAGTTACTACCCCCGGGGGATAGAGACCCAGTACTTC. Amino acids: CASSYYPRGIETQYF.

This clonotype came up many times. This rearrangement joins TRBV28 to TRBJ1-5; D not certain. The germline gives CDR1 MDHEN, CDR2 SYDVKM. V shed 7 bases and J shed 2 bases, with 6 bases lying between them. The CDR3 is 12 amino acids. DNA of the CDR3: TGTGCCAGCACCTTGGGCAATCAGCCCCAGCATTTT. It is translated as CASTLGNQPQHF.

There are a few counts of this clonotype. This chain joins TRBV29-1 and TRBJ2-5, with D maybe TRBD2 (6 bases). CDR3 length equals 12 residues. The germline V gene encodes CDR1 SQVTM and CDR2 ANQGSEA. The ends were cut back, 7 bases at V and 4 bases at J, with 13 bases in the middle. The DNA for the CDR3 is TGCAGCGGGCGACTAGTAGGAGAGACCCAGTACTTC. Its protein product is CSGRLVGETQYF.